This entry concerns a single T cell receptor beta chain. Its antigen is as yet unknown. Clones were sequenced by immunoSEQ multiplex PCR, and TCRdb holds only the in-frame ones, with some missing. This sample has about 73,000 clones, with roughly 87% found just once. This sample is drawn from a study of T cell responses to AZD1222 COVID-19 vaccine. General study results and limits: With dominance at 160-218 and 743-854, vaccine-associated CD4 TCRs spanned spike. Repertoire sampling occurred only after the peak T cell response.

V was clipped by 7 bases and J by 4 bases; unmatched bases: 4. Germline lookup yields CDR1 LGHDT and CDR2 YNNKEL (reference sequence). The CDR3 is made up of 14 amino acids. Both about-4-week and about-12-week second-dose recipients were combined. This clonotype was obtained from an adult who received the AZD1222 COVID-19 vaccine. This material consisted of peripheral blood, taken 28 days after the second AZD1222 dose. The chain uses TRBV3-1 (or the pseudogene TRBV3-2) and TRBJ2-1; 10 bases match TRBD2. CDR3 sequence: CASTGTSAYNEQFF. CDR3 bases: TGTGCCAGCACCGGGACTAGCGCGTACAATGAGCAGTTCTTC.